Below, 15 T cell receptor beta chains from the same sample are listed, as sequenced in a study of shared clonotypes between healthy human individuals. Only in-frame clones appear in the TCRdb table, and some are missing; sequencing was by immunoSEQ multiplex PCR. The sample lists nearly 1 million clones; 76% were seen once. Material for sequencing was memory CD4+ T cells sorted from blood. Subset described: CD45RA-negative fraction. The receptor set was obtained from a man younger than 35 in good health.

The V and J genes are TRBV6-1 and TRBJ2-3; 9 bases agree with TRBD2. The CDR3 runs 15 residues. V lost 4 bases, J lost 2 bases, and 4 bases stayed unmatched. Germline V gene data show CDR1 as MNHNS and CDR2 as SASEGT. CDR3 coding DNA: TGTGCCAGCAGTGCGACTAGCGGATACACAGATACGCAGTATTTT. Amino acid sequence: CASSATSGYTDTQYF.

The count of this clone is one. This chain joins TRBV6-5 and TRBJ1-2; D perhaps matches TRBD1 (5 bases). CDR1 and CDR2 (germline): MNHEY, SVGAGI. This CDR3 has 14 amino acids. Deletions cut 2 bases from V and 3 bases from J, with 10 bases between. In nucleotides, the CDR3 is TGTGCCAGCAGTTACGGGTGGGGCGACTATGGCTACACCTTC. Amino acid sequence: CASSYGWGDYGYTF.

The chain employs TRBV30 and TRBJ2-7; D may correspond to TRBD1 or TRBD2 (5 bases each). Germline assignment: CDR1 GTSNPN and CDR2 SVGIG (reference sequence). The CDR3 is made up of 15 amino acids. Trimming cost V 6 bases and J 5 bases, with 23 bases left between them. The CDR3 nucleotides read TGTGCCTGCTCCCAGGGTCGGATGAGGGCCCACGAGCAGTACTTC. Amino acids: CACSQGRMRAHEQYF.

This clone was observed many times. This sample also contains other DNA sequences that code for the same CDR3. V usage is TRBV30 and J usage is TRBJ1-2; D ambiguous. The CDR3 length is 12 residues. Trimming left V 0 bases short and J 4 bases short, with 6 bases between. Germline V gene sequence: CDR1 GTSNPN, CDR2 SVGIG (reference sequence). The CDR3 sequence is CAWSVSVYGYTF. The CDR3 DNA reads as TGTGCCTGGAGTGTGAGTGTCTATGGCTACACCTTC.

V usage is TRBV15 and J usage is TRBJ1-1; 8 nucleotides agree with TRBD1. This CDR3 is built from 17 residues. Germline loops: CDR1 LNHNV, CDR2 YYDKDF (reference sequence). The trim removed 0 bases at V and 1 base at J, leaving 7 bases unmatched. CDR3 loop: CATSREGATGENTEAFF. CDR3 DNA sequence: TGTGCCACCAGCAGAGAGGGCGCGACAGGGGAGAACACTGAAGCTTTCTTT.

To note about this clone: With only one base between it and a far larger clone, this is likely a read error. The sample holds other DNA sequences that translate to the same CDR3. The gene calls are TRBV19 and TRBJ1-5, with a weak D call TRBD1 (5 bases). Between the trimmed V and J ends, which lost 5 bases and 4 bases, there was a span of 9 bases. Germline V lookup: CDR1 LNHDA, CDR2 SQIVND (reference sequence). CDR3 length: 13 amino acids. The DNA of the CDR3 is TGTGCCAGTAGTCGACAGTGGAATCAGCCCCAGCATTTT. Protein: CASSRQWNQPQHF.

V gene TRBV21-1 combines with J gene TRBJ2-4; the DNA was not used to check the table's D call, TRBD1. TRBV21-1 is termed a pseudogene. This CDR3 has 13 amino acids. CDR3 bases: TGTGCCAGCAGCCCCGTAGGGGGAAACATTCAGTACTTC. The encoded protein is CASSPVGGNIQYF.

The chain is built from TRBV19 and TRBJ1-5; D is unresolved. Germline V gives CDR1 LNHDA, CDR2 SQIVND (reference sequence). With 3 bases removed from V and 4 bases from J, the gap between germline ends came to 13 bases. The CDR3 totals 15 residues. This CDR3 reads CASSMLELRNQPQHF. The CDR3 DNA reads as TGTGCCAGTAGTATGCTAGAGCTTCGGAATCAGCCCCAGCATTTT. Filled out from reference TRBV19 and TRBJ1-5, the complete variable domain reads DGGITQSPKYLFRKEGQNVTLSCEQNLNHDAMYWYRQDPGQGLRLIYYSQIVNDFQKGDIAEGYSVSREKKESFPLTVTSAQKNPTAFYLCASSMLELRNQPQHFGDGTRLSIL.

J is TRBJ1-3 and V is TRBV9; TRBD1 aligns across 7 bases. The CDR3 is made up of 16 amino acids. Germline V gene data show CDR1 as SGDLS and CDR2 as YYNGEE. V lost 2 bases to trimming and J lost 0 bases; unmatched junction nucleotides: 5. CDR3 nucleotide sequence: TGTGCCAGCAGCGTGGGACAGTCACTCTCTGGAAACACCATATATTTT. The encoded protein is CASSVGQSLSGNTIYF.

This chain connects TRBV19 to TRBJ1-6, with 8 bases lining up with TRBD1. Germline assignment: CDR1 LNHDA and CDR2 SQIVND (reference sequence). The CDR3 is 15 amino acids. Trimming cost V 6 bases and J 5 bases; bases outside gene matches: 6. CDR3 sequence: CASSPGTGNNSPLHF. The CDR3 DNA reads as TGTGCCAGTAGCCCTGGGACAGGAAATAATTCACCCCTCCACTTT.

This chain joins TRBV6-1 and TRBJ2-5; TRBD2 matches 10 bases. The V gene end was trimmed by 4 bases and the J gene end by 12 bases; junction bases not matched to a gene: 8. The CDR3 spans 13 residues. The V gene's germline CDR1 is MNHNS and CDR2 SASEGT. The CDR3 nucleotides are TGTGCCAGCAGTGGGTTAGCGGGGGGTATTGAGTACTTC. Its protein is CASSGLAGGIEYF.

This chain uses TRBV28 with TRBJ1-2, with D perhaps matching TRBD1 (5 bases). The germline V gene encodes CDR1 MDHEN and CDR2 SYDVKM. Trimming left V 8 bases short and J 7 bases short, with 14 bases between. The CDR3 consists of 12 residues. CDR3 region: CASRDGGSGYTF. CDR3 bases: TGTGCCAGCCGAGACGGGGGTTCTGGCTACACCTTC.

CDR3 residues: CASSSGQGKGGYTF. The CDR3 DNA follows: TGTGCCAGCAGCTCGGGACAGGGGAAGGGTGGCTACACCTTC. The chain combines TRBV11-2 with TRBJ1-2; 10 bases are a match to TRBD1. With 4 bases clipped from V and 7 bases from J, the junction kept 6 bases outside the gene matches. Germline V gives CDR1 SGHAT, CDR2 FQNNGV. This CDR3 is built from 14 residues.

The rearrangement uses TRBV5-6 and TRBJ2-1; possible D gene TRBD1, 5 bases. Looked up from germline, CDR1 is SGHDT and CDR2 is YYEEEE. Trimming shortened V by 1 base and J by 0 bases, and 11 bases separated the two germline ends. This CDR3 has 16 residues. The CDR3 reads CASSLLSGLSYNEQFF. The DNA for the CDR3 is TGTGCCAGCAGCTTGTTGTCAGGGCTCTCCTACAATGAGCAGTTCTTC. The variable domain in full, with the rest retrieved from reference TRBV5-6 and TRBJ2-1, is DAGVTQSPTHLIKTRGQQVTLRCSPKSGHDTVSWYQQALGQGPQFIFQYYEEEERQRGNFPDRFSGHQFPNYSSELNVNALLLGDSALYLCASSLLSGLSYNEQFFGPGTRLTVL.

CDR3 coding DNA: TGTGCCAGCAGTGAGGGCGGGGGACTAGCCAAAAACATTCAGTACTTC. As protein: CASSEGGGLAKNIQYF. This sequence joins TRBV2 and TRBJ2-4; 7 bases line up with TRBD2. V lost 3 bases to trimming and J lost 0 bases; unmatched junction nucleotides: 5. The germline CDR1 and CDR2 sequences are SNHLY and FYNNEI. The CDR3 contains 16 residues.